Included here is one T cell receptor (beta chain) sequence, with context. Its antigen remains unidentified. The sample comes from a study of T-cell reconstitution after alpha-beta-depleted transplantation in children. Whole-study findings and limits: Where alpha-beta T cells came from about two months after transplant was reportedly several hundred expanded graft clones.

Construction of the TCRbeta library involved unique molecular identifiers. TCRdb reanalysed the PCR reads using MiXCR and keeps one entry per CDR3 protein. The sample carries around 80,000 distinct CDR3 sequences, 15% to 20% recorded once. J lost 9 bases, V lost 4 bases, and 19 bases had no gene match. CDR1 and CDR2 (germline): LGHNA, YNFKEQ. CDR3 size: 17 residues. The sequence derives from a male patient between 2 and 10 years old who had a stem cell transplant for acute lymphoblastic leukemia, so the T cells may come from the graft donor. The rearrangement uses TRBV4-2 and TRBJ2-7, with 9 bases identical to TRBD1. Here the sequenced sample was PBMCs, mostly from graft donor cells, taken 360 days after TCRalphabeta/CD19-depleted stem cell transplant. CDR3 region: CASSRTGQGSPWARQYF. The CDR3 DNA sequence: TGTGCCAGCAGCCGGACGGGACAGGGAAGCCCCTGGGCGCGGCAGTACTTC.